The 9 T cell receptor beta chains below all came from one sample that was sequenced in a study of HIV-infected patients and healthy controls. The repertoire came from unfractionated whole blood and reflected all unsorted peripheral T cells. Reverse transcription used about 510 ng RNA and constant-region primers for alpha and beta. Alpha and beta chain libraries were made separately by chain-specific third strand synthesis with multiplexing indices. Each CDR3 protein is one row after TCRdb ran MiXCR on the 5' RACE reads. Among 10,000 to 15,000 distinct CDR3 sequences, 4.5% to 5.5% were seen once, and the ten largest hold around 3%. Material: blood. All receptors come from an adult in good health.

By its share, this clonotype is medium-sized. The chain combines TRBV5-1 with TRBJ2-7; D is perhaps TRBD1 (6 bases). V was pared by 4 bases and J by 1 base, with 9 bases between. The CDR3 runs 13 residues. Per the germline V gene, CDR1 is SGHRS and CDR2 is YFSETQ. CDR3 sequence (DNA): TGCGCCAGCAGCCGTGACAGGTCCTACGAGCAGTACTTC. It translates to CASSRDRSYEQYF.

This clonotype has at least ten counts. J is TRBJ2-1 and V is TRBV24-1, with TRBD1 matching over 10 bases. The V gene's germline CDR1 is KGHDR and CDR2 SFDVKD. The V gene end was trimmed by 3 bases and the J gene end by 8 bases; junction bases not matched to a gene: 6. The CDR3 covers 15 residues. The CDR3 is CATSDPQTGGHEQFF. CDR3 nucleotide sequence: TGTGCCACCAGTGATCCCCAGACAGGGGGCCATGAGCAGTTCTTC.

This clonotype has at least ten counts. The chain recombines TRBV7-8 with TRBJ2-2, with TRBD2 matching 11 bases. The CDR3 covers 16 residues. Germline CDR1 and CDR2: SGHVS and FQNEAQ. Trimming removed 5 bases from V and 4 bases from J; junction bases left unmatched: 6. The CDR3 sequence is CASSQRSGGVTGELFF. The CDR3 DNA is TGTGCCAGCAGCCAGCGTAGCGGGGGGGTCACCGGGGAGCTGTTTTTT.

This chain connects TRBV3-1 to TRBJ1-4; no reliable D call. The ends were cut back, 0 bases at V and 5 bases at J, with 4 bases in the middle. The CDR3 has 13 amino acids. Germline V gene sequence: CDR1 LGHDT, CDR2 YNNKEL (reference sequence). This chain's CDR3 is CASSQDINEKLFF. CDR3 coding DNA: TGTGCCAGCAGCCAAGATATCAATGAAAAACTGTTTTTT.

V and J are TRBV3-1 and TRBJ1-2; weak D call: TRBD1 (5 bases). In germline, CDR1 is LGHDT, CDR2 YNNKEL (reference sequence). Trimming removed 2 bases at V and 8 bases at J, with 24 bases between. The length of the CDR3 is 17 residues. CDR3: CASSQRSRGRPFWGYTF. CDR3 in DNA: TGTGCCAGCAGCCAAAGGTCCCGGGGCAGGCCTTTTTGGGGCTACACCTTC.

The rearrangement links TRBV6-5 to TRBJ1-4; perhaps TRBD1 as D (5 bases). The V end was cut by 0 bases, the J end by 3 bases, with 8 bases between. Germline CDR1 and CDR2: MNHEY and SVGAGI. This CDR3 has 15 amino acids. The CDR3 DNA reads as TGTGCCAGCAGTTACTCTGGGGCGGCTAATGAAAAACTGTTTTTT. It specifies CASSYSGAANEKLFF.

This clonotype is categorized as medium-sized. The V gene is TRBV10-3, the J gene TRBJ2-3, with 9 nucleotides matching TRBD2. The CDR3 is made up of 14 amino acids. The germline CDR1 and CDR2 sequences are ENHRY and SYGVKD. Losses at the gene ends were 6 bases for V and 0 bases for J; bases not matched to a gene: 1. The CDR3 loop is CAIRTSGSTDTQYF. The CDR3 region has the DNA TGTGCCATCAGGACTAGCGGAAGCACAGATACGCAGTATTTT.

The V gene is TRBV5-4, the J gene TRBJ2-2; D not certain. Looked up from germline, CDR1 is SGHNT and CDR2 is YYREEE (reference sequence). Trimming removed 1 base at V and 3 bases at J, with 10 bases between. This CDR3 has 15 amino acids. CDR3 sequence reads: CASSLPAGDTGELFF. Here the CDR3 DNA reads TGTGCCAGCAGCTTGCCGGCAGGAGACACCGGGGAGCTGTTTTTT.

By share, this clonotype counts as medium-sized. The genes are TRBV19 and TRBJ1-1; D ambiguous. The CDR3 contains 13 residues. V gave up 3 bases and J gave up 0 bases, with 5 bases separating them. Germline V lookup: CDR1 LNHDA, CDR2 SQIVND (reference sequence). The CDR3 loop reads CASSIGVNTEAFF. CDR3 sequence (DNA): TGTGCCAGTAGTATCGGTGTGAACACTGAAGCTTTCTTT. The full variable domain, rest sourced from reference TRBV19 and TRBJ1-1, is DGGITQSPKYLFRKEGQNVTLSCEQNLNHDAMYWYRQDPGQGLRLIYYSQIVNDFQKGDIAEGYSVSREKKESFPLTVTSAQKNPTAFYLCASSIGVNTEAFFGQGTRLTVV.